This section outlines one TCR beta chain sequence together with its context. Reverse transcription of roughly 0.5 to 1 ug RNA used random hexamers. With immunoSEQ multiplex PCR, TCR beta CDR3 was amplified across 54 Vbeta and 13 Jbeta. TCRdb recomputed calls from the immunoSEQ multiplex PCR reads with MiXCR, one row per CDR3 protein. In the table there are tens of thousands of distinct CDR3 sequences, 93% of which are singletons. The CDR3 is 15 residues long. Germline CDR1 and CDR2: MRHNA and SNTAGT. V lost 5 bases to trimming and J lost 2 bases, with 12 bases between them. The record originates from a study of CD8 T cells in Susac syndrome. The overall study: Patients with Susac syndrome were therapy-naive, taking corticosteroids, with some also receiving intravenous immunoglobulin, or taking intravenous immunoglobulin alone at the time their blood was drawn.

CD8+ and CD4+ blood T cells underwent TCR beta sequencing. The rearrangement joins TRBV6-4 to TRBJ2-2; D perhaps matches TRBD2 (6 bases). The source of this sequence is a human donor with Susac syndrome. The sample consisted of CD4+ T cells from PBMCs. CDR3 nucleotide sequence: TGTGCCAGCAGTCGCTCCGGGAGCAACACCGGGGAGCTGTTTTTT. Its protein is CASSRSGSNTGELFF.